A single sample gave rise to the 26 T cell receptor beta chains below, sequenced in a study of cytomegalovirus exposure and HLA in healthy donors. Generated by immunoSEQ multiplex PCR, the TCRdb table keeps only in-frame clones and is missing some. The table has tens of thousands of clones, just over 85% seen once. The sequenced sample consisted of PBMCs. These receptors were collected from a woman aged 25 to 45 in good health and CMV-seronegative.

The V gene is TRBV5-1, the J gene TRBJ2-4; D gene ambiguous. Germline V gene data show CDR1 as SGHRS and CDR2 as YFSETQ. Trimming removed 0 bases from V and 7 bases from J, with 14 bases in between. The CDR3 length is 15 residues. CDR3 protein: CASSLEESGSNIQYF. CDR3 coding DNA: TGCGCCAGCAGCTTGGAGGAGTCCGGGTCGAACATTCAGTACTTC.

The chain carries TRBV27 and TRBJ1-2; 7 positions match TRBD1. Germline CDR1 is MNHEY and CDR2 is SMNVEV (reference sequence). This CDR3 contains 13 residues. V gave up 5 bases and J gave up 4 bases; unmatched junction bases: 4. CDR3 amino acids: CASSPGTVYGYTF. CDR3 DNA: TGTGCCAGCAGTCCGGGGACAGTCTATGGCTACACCTTC.

This chain joins TRBV29-1 and TRBJ2-2; 8 bases map to TRBD2. The CDR3 sequence is 14 residues long. Unmatched junction bases numbered 6, after V lost 4 bases and J lost 5 bases. Germline V gene data show CDR1 as SQVTM and CDR2 as ANQGSEA. The CDR3 region is CSVATSGVTGELFF. The CDR3 DNA sequence: TGCAGCGTTGCAACTAGCGGAGTGACCGGGGAGCTGTTTTTT.

The rearrangement joins TRBV4-1 to TRBJ2-1; 11 nucleotides line up with TRBD2. The ends lost 0 bases at V and 6 bases at J; junction bases unmatched: 4. The length of the CDR3 is 16 residues. Looked up from germline, CDR1 is MGHRA and CDR2 is YSYEKL. The CDR3 DNA is TGCGCCAGCAGCCAAGAAGCAGGACTAGCGGGCAATGAGCAGTTCTTC. This gives the protein CASSQEAGLAGNEQFF.

The genes are TRBV15 and TRBJ2-3; TRBD1 is a possible D gene (6 bases). Trimming took off 7 bases at V and 4 bases at J, with 18 bases between the two ends. This CDR3 is 15 amino acids long. Germline V gives CDR1 LNHNV, CDR2 YYDKDF (reference sequence). CDR3 sequence reads: CATTQTRGKADTQYF. In DNA, the CDR3 is TGTGCCACCACCCAGACCAGGGGAAAAGCAGATACGCAGTATTTT.

The chain recombines TRBV7-9 with TRBJ2-7; a possible D gene is TRBD2 (6 bases). This CDR3 has 14 residues. Germline V CDR1 and CDR2: SEHNR, FQNEAQ (reference sequence). V lost 5 bases to trimming and J lost 6 bases, with 17 bases between them. CDR3 sequence reads: CASSLPGLRAEQYF. The CDR3 DNA follows: TGTGCCAGCAGCCTCCCGGGACTCCGTGCCGAGCAGTACTTC.

The chain employs TRBV5-8 and TRBJ2-2; D is possibly TRBD1 (5 bases). Germline V lookup: CDR1 SGHTS, CDR2 YDEGEE. The germline V and J ends were trimmed by 1 base and 5 bases, with 12 bases remaining between them. This CDR3 contains 15 residues. CDR3 nucleotide sequence: TGTGCCAGCAGCTTGAACCCAGGGAAGACCGGGGAGCTGTTTTTT. It encodes CASSLNPGKTGELFF.

The V gene is TRBV6-6, the J gene TRBJ2-7; no clear D gene. V shed 7 bases and J shed 5 bases, with 24 bases lying between them. The CDR3 runs to 16 residues. Germline V gene sequence: CDR1 MNHNY, CDR2 SVGAGI (reference sequence). The CDR3: CASTLDLIEVSHEQYF. The CDR3 DNA reads TGTGCCAGCACCCTAGACCTGATCGAGGTTTCCCACGAGCAGTACTTC.

The genes are TRBV20-1 and TRBJ1-1; D gene ambiguous. Germline CDR1 reads DFQATT; CDR2 reads SNEGSKA (reference sequence). CDR3 size: 11 residues. V was clipped by 2 bases and J by 6 bases, with 7 bases between them. CDR3 loop: CSARPEAEAFF. DNA for the CDR3: TGCAGTGCTAGACCAGAGGCTGAAGCTTTCTTT.

The chain is built from TRBV27 and TRBJ1-4; D gene ambiguous. CDR3 length equals 14 residues. From germline, CDR1 is MNHEY and CDR2 SMNVEV (reference sequence). V was clipped by 10 bases and J by 2 bases, with 14 bases between them. The CDR3 DNA reads TGTGCCACCCAGAGCTCGCGGACTAATGAAAAACTGTTTTTT. Residues: CATQSSRTNEKLFF.

The J gene is TRBJ1-2, the V gene TRBV27; 8 bases map to TRBD1. The J segment lost 4 bases and the V segment lost 4 bases, leaving 8 bases of the junction unmatched. CDR3 length: 15 residues. The V gene's germline CDR1 is MNHEY and CDR2 SMNVEV (reference sequence). The CDR3 DNA reads as TGTGCCAGCAGTTCCCCCGGACAGGGAATCTATGGCTACACCTTC. Translation gives CASSSPGQGIYGYTF.

This chain links TRBV5-1 with TRBJ1-4; 11 bases are shared with TRBD1. This CDR3 comprises 15 residues. From germline, CDR1 is SGHRS and CDR2 YFSETQ. With V trimmed by 2 bases and J by 8 bases, 5 bases remained unmatched. CDR3 DNA sequence: TGCGCCAGCAGCTTCGGGACAGGGGGGGAGGAAAAACTGTTTTTT. This encodes CASSFGTGGEEKLFF.

This clone has only a few counts. V and J are TRBV19 and TRBJ1-5, with D perhaps TRBD1 (5 bases). The CDR3 is 17 amino acids. Germline loops: CDR1 LNHDA, CDR2 SQIVND (reference sequence). Between the trimmed V and J ends, which lost 7 bases and 2 bases, there was a span of 21 bases. The CDR3 loop is CASTVGGTGVRNQPQHF. The CDR3 DNA reads as TGTGCCAGTACCGTGGGGGGGACCGGGGTGCGCAATCAGCCCCAGCATTTT.

The chain recombines TRBV7-2 with TRBJ2-5; TRBD1 matches 7 bases. Per germline, CDR1 SGHTA and CDR2 FQGNSA. V lost 5 bases and J lost 4; bases outside the gene matches: 10. The CDR3 is made up of 15 amino acids. CDR3 residues: CASSLRGRQGETQYF. The CDR3 DNA is TGTGCCAGCAGCCTAAGAGGGCGACAGGGAGAGACCCAGTACTTC.

The V and J genes are TRBV25-1 and TRBJ2-6; 7 nucleotides agree with TRBD2. The CDR3 sequence is 15 residues long. The germline V gene encodes CDR1 MGHDK and CDR2 SYGVNS. V lost 6 bases and J lost 4; bases outside the gene matches: 6. The CDR3 protein is CASSGAGPGANVLTF. CDR3 coding DNA: TGTGCCAGCAGCGGAGCGGGACCCGGGGCCAACGTCCTGACTTTC.

The V gene is TRBV7-6, the J gene TRBJ2-1; D is possibly TRBD2 (6 bases). The CDR3 runs 15 residues. The germline CDR1 and CDR2 sequences are SGHVS and FNYEAQ. Trimming removed 2 bases from V and 8 bases from J, with 16 bases in between. The CDR3, as DNA: TGTGCCAGCAGCTTATTAGCGGCAGGGAGTCATGAGCAGTTCTTC. As protein: CASSLLAAGSHEQFF.

The genes are TRBV11-2 and TRBJ2-6; the match to TRBD2 covers 7 bases. Per germline, CDR1 SGHAT and CDR2 FQNNGV. The V gene end was trimmed by 5 bases and the J gene end by 2 bases; junction bases not matched to a gene: 9. This CDR3 region has 17 residues. CDR3 loop: CASSHGRGMAGANVLTF. Written as DNA, the CDR3 is TGTGCCAGCAGCCATGGGCGGGGGATGGCTGGGGCCAACGTCCTGACTTTC.

The rearrangement links TRBV11-3 to TRBJ2-2, with 8 positions matching TRBD1. The CDR3 extends over 18 amino acids. Trimming cost V 0 bases and J 4 bases; bases outside gene matches: 10. Germline CDR1 and CDR2: SGHNT and YENEEA. CDR3 loop: CASSLDTPGQGSTGELFF. Written as DNA, the CDR3 is TGTGCCAGCAGCTTAGATACCCCAGGACAGGGCAGCACCGGGGAGCTGTTTTTT.

The rearrangement uses TRBV25-1 and TRBJ2-3, with 10 bases that match TRBD2. Germline assignment: CDR1 MGHDK and CDR2 SYGVNS. V dropped 4 bases and J dropped 6; count of bases not matched to a gene: 7. The CDR3 is 15 residues long. CDR3 region: CASSAASGRADTQYF. The CDR3, as DNA: TGTGCCAGCAGTGCAGCTAGCGGGAGAGCGGATACGCAGTATTTT.

This chain uses TRBV28 with TRBJ2-1, with D uncertain. Between the trimmed V and J ends, which lost 6 bases and 9 bases, there was a span of 12 bases. The CDR3 length is 12 residues. Germline lookup yields CDR1 MDHEN and CDR2 SYDVKM. The CDR3 is CASRATVPEQFF. DNA for the CDR3: TGTGCCAGCAGGGCGACTGTTCCTGAGCAGTTCTTC.

The V and J genes are TRBV6-5 and TRBJ1-3; D not certain. From germline, CDR1 is MNHEY and CDR2 SVGAGI. The CDR3 length is 15 residues. V lost 6 bases to trimming and J lost 5 bases, with 17 bases between them. The chain's CDR3 is CASSPRRGNRNTIYF. CDR3 sequence (DNA): TGTGCCAGCAGCCCGCGGCGAGGGAATAGAAACACCATATATTTT.

This chain links TRBV7-9 with TRBJ1-1; D is ambiguous. The germline V and J ends were trimmed by 0 bases and 0 bases, with 8 bases remaining between them. CDR1 and CDR2 from the germline V gene are SEHNR and FQNEAQ (reference sequence). CDR3 length: 15 residues. The CDR3 loop is CASSLALGMNTEAFF. In DNA, the CDR3 is TGTGCCAGCAGCTTAGCCCTGGGCATGAACACTGAAGCTTTCTTT. The entire variable domain, with the rest obtained from reference TRBV7-9 and TRBJ1-1, is as follows: DTGVSQNPRHKITKRGQNVTFRCDPISEHNRLYWYRQTLGQGPEFLTYFQNEAQLEKSRLLSDRFSAERPKGSFSTLEIQRTEQGDSAMYLCASSLALGMNTEAFFGQGTRLTVV.

The chain has TRBV4-3 and TRBJ1-2; D is undetermined. Germline values: CDR1 LGHNA, CDR2 YSLEER. The CDR3 is 13 amino acids. With 0 bases removed from V and 4 bases from J, the gap between germline ends came to 6 bases. This CDR3 is CASSQDTRYGYTF. CDR3 DNA: TGCGCCAGCAGCCAAGACACTCGCTATGGCTACACCTTC.

About this clone itself: One junction end disagrees with the germline gene, perhaps due to a read error. The genes are TRBV11-3 and TRBJ2-3, with 7 bases fitting TRBD1. The germline gives CDR1 SGHNT, CDR2 YENEEA. This CDR3 has 14 amino acids. In DNA form, the CDR3 reads TGCGCCAGCAGCCCGCGACAGGGTTGGGATACGCAGTATTTT. This translates into CASSPRQGWDTQYF.

This chain uses TRBV9 with TRBJ2-3; perhaps TRBD2 as D (6 bases). This CDR3 is 12 amino acids long. V lost 4 bases and J 12 bases, leaving 15 bases between the germline ends. Per the germline V gene, CDR1 is SGDLS and CDR2 is YYNGEE. The CDR3 nucleotides are TGTGCCAGCAGCCCTCACTCCGGGAGACAGTATTTT. Translated: CASSPHSGRQYF.

In its sample, this clone was seen a few times. V is TRBV18 and J is TRBJ2-1, with TRBD2 matching over 7 bases. The CDR3 runs 16 residues. Germline lookup yields CDR1 KGHSH and CDR2 LQKENI. The V and J ends lost 6 bases and 0 bases, in that order; junction bases with no gene match: 8. The CDR3 region is CASSPRGDSSYNEQFF. CDR3 sequence (DNA): TGTGCCAGCTCTCCTCGGGGGGATAGCTCCTACAATGAGCAGTTCTTC.